The 16 T cell receptor beta chains below all came from one sample that was sequenced in a study of breast tumors, draining lymph nodes, adjacent tissues. Samples came from axillary lymph nodes draining the breast cancer. TCRdb itself ran the multiplex PCR reads through MiXCR, one entry per CDR3 protein. Of some 230,000 distinct CDR3 sequences listed, less than 40% were seen once; the top ten hold over 3.5%. Sequencing was done on a sample of axillary lymph node tissue. The receptors derive from a female donor with breast cancer. Some clones in this sample may be carry-over from other donors' samples.

With respect to this clonotype: Its ends do not fully match the called genes, so a read error is possible. The genes are TRBV7-7 and TRBJ2-5, with 10 bases lining up with TRBD2. CDR3 length: 17 amino acids. In germline, CDR1 is SSHAT, CDR2 FNYEAQ (reference sequence). This CDR3 reads CASSLAVSGGPQETQYF. CDR3 bases: TGTGCTAGCAGCTTAGCGGTTAGCGGGGGGCCACAAGAGACCCAGTACTTC.

Concerning this clonotype itself: A much larger clone lies a single base off, so this may be a read error. The chain employs TRBV20-1 and TRBJ2-1; TRBD2 aligns across 9 bases. The length of the CDR3 is 15 residues. Trimming at V came to 3 bases and at J to 6 bases, leaving 9 bases not matched to a gene. Per germline, CDR1 DFQATT and CDR2 SNEGSKA (reference sequence). The CDR3 loop is CSARPLAGVSNEQFF. As DNA, the CDR3 is TGCAGTGCTAGGCCTTTAGCGGGGGTCTCCAATGAGCAGTTCTTC.

Of note for this clonotype: One end of the junction does not line up with germline, which may come from a read error. The chain has TRBV9 and TRBJ2-1, with TRBD2 matching 8 bases. Germline CDR1 is SGDLS and CDR2 is YYNGEE. The CDR3 has 17 residues. The CDR3 loop reads CASSTYTSGRSYTEQFF. CDR3 nucleotides: TGTGCCAGCAGCACCTACACTAGCGGTCGCTCCTACACTGAGCAGTTCTTC.

In this sample, this clonotype turned up many times. Here the CDR3 reads CASSSYGTRGRETQYF. The CDR3 DNA reads as TGTGCCAGCAGCTCCTACGGCACTAGAGGACGAGAGACCCAGTACTTC. The V and J genes are TRBV11-2 and TRBJ2-5; tentatively, D is TRBD2 (5 bases). Deletions cut 4 bases from V and 4 bases from J, with 19 bases between. From germline, CDR1 is SGHAT and CDR2 FQNNGV. The CDR3 sequence is 16 residues long. The full variable domain, its missing parts supplied by reference TRBV11-2 and TRBJ2-5, is EAGVAQSPRYKIIEKRQSVAFWCNPISGHATLYWYQQILGQGPKLLIQFQNNGVVDDSQLPKDRFSAERLKGVDSTLKIQPAKLEDSAVYLCASSSYGTRGRETQYFGPGTRLLVL.

Many counts were recorded for this clonotype. This CDR3 reads CSARPGRGADTQYF. Written as DNA, the CDR3 is TGCAGTGCTAGACCCGGCAGGGGTGCAGATACGCAGTATTTT. This sequence joins TRBV20-1 and TRBJ2-3, with D possibly being TRBD1 (6 bases). V lost 2 bases and J lost 4, with 13 bases in between. CDR1 DFQATT and CDR2 SNEGSKA come from the germline V gene (reference sequence). CDR3 size: 14 residues.

This clonotype is categorized as medium-sized. CDR3 nucleotide sequence: TGTGCCAGCAGTGAAGCGCCACCCCTCCACTTT. Encoded protein: CASSEAPPLHF. The chain couples TRBV2 to TRBJ1-6; D uncertain. Germline values: CDR1 SNHLY, CDR2 FYNNEI. Trimming removed 0 bases at V and 11 bases at J, with 2 bases between. The CDR3 covers 11 residues.

The J gene is TRBJ1-3, the V gene TRBV6-1; D unclear. Per the germline V gene, CDR1 is MNHNS and CDR2 is SASEGT. Deletions cut 8 bases from V and 4 bases from J, with 18 bases between. CDR3 length: 15 amino acids. CDR3 region: CASAGTALGGNTIYF. The CDR3 DNA follows: TGTGCCAGCGCCGGAACCGCACTGGGCGGAAACACCATATATTTT.

The V and J genes are TRBV11-2 and TRBJ2-7; TRBD2 might be the D (6 bases). With 1 base removed from V and 7 bases from J, the gap between germline ends came to 17 bases. The CDR3 sequence is 15 residues long. Germline V CDR1 and CDR2: SGHAT, FQNNGV. The CDR3 DNA sequence: TGTGCCAGCAGCTTAGTTGCGGGGTCTTCGAGGGAGCAGTACTTC. Translation gives CASSLVAGSSREQYF. Supplemented by reference TRBV11-2 and TRBJ2-7, the full variable domain reads EAGVAQSPRYKIIEKRQSVAFWCNPISGHATLYWYQQILGQGPKLLIQFQNNGVVDDSQLPKDRFSAERLKGVDSTLKIQPAKLEDSAVYLCASSLVAGSSREQYFGPGTRLTVT.

The table lists this clonotype with a few counts. This sequence joins TRBV27 and TRBJ1-2, with unresolved D. Trimming removed 8 bases at V and 4 bases at J, with 11 bases between. Germline CDR1 and CDR2: MNHEY and SMNVEV (reference sequence). The CDR3 covers 12 residues. CDR3 amino acids: CASGPWAYGYTF. CDR3 DNA sequence: TGTGCCAGCGGCCCATGGGCCTATGGCTACACCTTC.

This rearrangement joins TRBV28 to TRBJ1-3; no firm D call. V lost 1 base to trimming and J lost 9 bases, with 4 bases between them. Germline V CDR1 and CDR2: MDHEN, SYDVKM. This CDR3 has 11 residues. The CDR3 nucleotides are TGTGCCAGCAGTTTATTAGGCACCATATATTTT. The encoded protein is CASSLLGTIYF. The whole variable domain, filled in from reference TRBV28 and TRBJ1-3, reads DVKVTQSSRYLVKRTGEKVFLECVQDMDHENMFWYRQDPGLGLRLIYFSYDVKMKEKGDIPEGYSVSREKKERFSLILESASTNQTSMYLCASSLLGTIYFGEGSWLTVV.

V is TRBV24-1 and J is TRBJ1-6, with D perhaps TRBD1 (6 bases). Per germline, CDR1 KGHDR and CDR2 SFDVKD. This CDR3 region has 18 residues. Trimming took off 3 bases at V and 4 bases at J, with 18 bases between the two ends. The CDR3 sequence: CATSDVCTGFPYNSPLHF. The CDR3 region has the DNA TGTGCCACCAGTGATGTCTGTACAGGGTTCCCTTATAATTCACCCCTCCACTTT.

Ten or more counts support this clonotype. The J gene is TRBJ2-7, the V gene TRBV12-3 or TRBV12-4; TRBD1 aligns across 8 bases. The CDR3 contains 14 residues. After removal of 2 bases from V and 3 bases from J, the junction contained 3 bases not matched to a gene. The CDR3 DNA reads TGTGCCAGCAGTTTATCGGACAGGGTCTACGAGCAGTACTTC. Protein sequence: CASSLSDRVYEQYF.

In its sample, this clonotype was seen a few times. The chain uses TRBV28 and TRBJ2-3; D remains ambiguous. The germline gives CDR1 MDHEN, CDR2 SYDVKM. Deletions cut 2 bases from V and 0 bases from J, with 15 bases between. The CDR3 is 17 amino acids. The CDR3 here is CASSLEVLATSTDTQYF. CDR3 sequence (DNA): TGTGCCAGCAGTTTAGAGGTCCTGGCAACTAGCACAGATACGCAGTATTTT.

This clonotype was picked up a small number of times. A read error may be the cause here, since a much bigger clone is one base away. The chain combines TRBV20-1 with TRBJ2-1; D possibly corresponds to TRBD2 (7 bases). The CDR3 is 14 residues long. Germline CDR1 reads DFQATT; CDR2 reads SNEGSKA (reference sequence). The CDR3 here is CNAGLRGGAYEQFF. The CDR3 region has the DNA TGCAATGCTGGCCTCCGAGGGGGGGCGTATGAGCAGTTCTTC.

This clonotype has at least ten counts. The V call is TRBV4-3, the J call TRBJ2-7, with D possibly being TRBD1 (5 bases). Looked up from germline, CDR1 is LGHNA and CDR2 is YSLEER. Trimming removed 0 bases from V and 3 bases from J, with 12 bases in between. CDR3 length: 15 amino acids. CDR3 DNA sequence: TGCGCCAGCAGCCAAGACATGCGACAGAACTACGAGCAGTACTTC. Translating gives CASSQDMRQNYEQYF.

On this clonotype itself: An end of the junction differs from the germline gene, which may be a read error. The chain employs TRBV7-7 and TRBJ2-3; 11 bases fit TRBD1. There are 19 residues in the CDR3. From germline, CDR1 is SSHAT and CDR2 FNYEAQ (reference sequence). In DNA, the CDR3 is TGTGCTAGCAGCTTAGGGACAGGGGGACGAGCGGCCCGGGCGGATACGCAGTATTTT. As protein: CASSLGTGGRAARADTQYF.